This T cell receptor (beta chain) was captured by sequencing in a study of beta chain features in type 1 diabetes. Points from the study as a whole: Shorter TCRB CDR3s, moderately but significantly so, were found in Type 1 diabetes patients in all four CD4+ subsets. Researchers reported that naive, central memory and Treg TCRB repertoires appeared more similar in patients than in healthy donors.

This clone was counted a few times. The target antigen is unknown. cDNA synthesis used the whole RNA isolate, giving expressed TCRB sequences. Produced via immunoSEQ multiplex PCR; TCRdb's table is partial and in-frame only. The sample consists of roughly 220,000 clones, under 20% of them appearing once. The CDR3 runs to 13 residues. The V end lost 2 bases, the J end lost 0 bases, and 2 bases lay between the germline ends. The germline gives CDR1 SEHNR, CDR2 FQNEAQ (reference sequence). The J gene is TRBJ1-3, the V gene TRBV7-9; D gene ambiguous. This TCR came from a young man with type 1 diabetes. Sequences were obtained from naive CD4+ T cells from blood. The CDR3, as DNA: TGTGCCAGCAGCTTAATCTCTGGAAACACCATATATTTT. This translates into CASSLISGNTIYF.